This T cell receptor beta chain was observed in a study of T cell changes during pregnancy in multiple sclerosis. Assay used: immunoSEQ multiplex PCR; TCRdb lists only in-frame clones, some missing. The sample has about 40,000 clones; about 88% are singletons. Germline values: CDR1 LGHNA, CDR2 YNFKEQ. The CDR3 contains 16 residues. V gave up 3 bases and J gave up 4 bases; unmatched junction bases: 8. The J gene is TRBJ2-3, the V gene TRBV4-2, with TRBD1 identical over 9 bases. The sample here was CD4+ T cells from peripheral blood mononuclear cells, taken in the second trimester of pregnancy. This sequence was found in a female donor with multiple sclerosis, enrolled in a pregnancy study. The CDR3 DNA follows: TGTGCCAGCAGCCAGAACAGGGGGCTCGGGGCAGATACGCAGTATTTT. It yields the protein CASSQNRGLGADTQYF.